The rows below give T cell receptor beta chains drawn from one sample of a study of CD8+ T cells in alopecia areata. Here immunoSEQ multiplex PCR was the method, and the copy in TCRdb shows in-frame clones only, minus some. Altogether over 85,000 clones are present, 35% to 50% being singletons, with the ten largest covering roughly 0.83%. The specimen sequenced was CD4+ T cells sorted from blood. All receptors derive from a human donor with alopecia areata. Both conserved end residues are part of each CDR3. The D gene is left open where the match is weak. Only part of the rows carry a size: once, few, many, or a class if the clone is expanded.

NA,TRBJ1-1,few,TRBV30,TGTGCCTGGAGCCGGATAGAAAACACTGAAGCTTTCTTT,CAWSRIENTEAFF
NA,TRBJ2-3,NA,TRBV10-3,TGTGCCATCACGAGAGGGAAGGCAGATACGCAGTATTTT,CAITRGKADTQYF
NA,TRBJ2-3,NA,TRBV4-2,TGTGCCAGCAGCCAAGATCGCAGGTCAGATACGCAGTATTTT,CASSQDRRSDTQYF
TRBD2,TRBJ2-3,few,TRBV29-1,TGCAGCGTTGAGCAGCGGGAGGGAGATACGCAGTATTTT,CSVEQREGDTQYF
NA,TRBJ2-1,few,TRBV7-7,TGTGCTAGCAGCGTCGGCCGGAGCTCCTACAATGAGCAGTTCTTC,CASSVGRSSYNEQFF
NA,TRBJ2-3,NA,TRBV5-1,TGCGCCAGCAGCTTGGTGGGTTCAGATACGCAGTATTTT,CASSLVGSDTQYF
NA,TRBJ2-7,NA,TRBV5-6,TGTGCCAGCAGCGTTGGCTACGAGCAGTACTTC,CASSVGYEQYF
TRBD1,TRBJ1-2,few,TRBV5-1,TGCGCCAGCAGCCAACCGACAGGGGTCACGGATGGCTACACCTTC,CASSQPTGVTDGYTF
NA,TRBJ2-5,NA,TRBV29-1,TGCAGCGTTGAAGATCAAGTCGGAGAGACCCAGTACTTC,CSVEDQVGETQYF
NA,TRBJ2-7,NA,TRBV11-2,TGTGCCAGCAGCCAGGAGTCCTACGAGCAGTACTTC,CASSQESYEQYF
NA,TRBJ2-5,NA,TRBV5-1,TGCGCCAGCAGCAAGGACAGAGAGACCCAGTACTTC,CASSKDRETQYF
TRBD2,TRBJ2-7,NA,TRBV30,TGTGCCTGGAGCGCGGGACTAGCCCACGAGCAGTACTTC,CAWSAGLAHEQYF
NA,TRBJ2-1,NA,TRBV29-1,TGCAGCGTTGGGGGGATGGGGAATGAGCAGTTCTTC,CSVGGMGNEQFF
TRBD2,TRBJ2-3,few,TRBV7-2,TGTGCCAGCAGCTTAATTCCGGGAGGAGTGGGGGATACGCAGTATTTT,CASSLIPGGVGDTQYF
NA,TRBJ1-3,NA,TRBV30,TGTGCCTGGACCCCCTCTGGAAACACCATATATTTT,CAWTPSGNTIYF
TRBD1,TRBJ1-2,few,TRBV7-9,TGTGCCAGCAGCTCGACAGGGCTAGTCTATGGCTACACCTTC,CASSSTGLVYGYTF
NA,TRBJ2-7,NA,TRBV23-1,TGCGCCAGCAGTCGCAGGTGTACTCTCTACGAGCAGTACTTC,CASSRRCTLYEQYF
NA,TRBJ2-7,few,TRBV29-1,TGCAGCGGCCAGGTGGCTGGTTACGAGCAGTACTTC,CSGQVAGYEQYF
NA,TRBJ2-7,NA,TRBV11-3,TGTGCCAGCAGCTCATCCCCTCAGCCGGGACATCTCTACGAGCAGTACTTC,CASSSSPQPGHLYEQYF
NA,TRBJ2-7,NA,TRBV25-1,TGTGCCAGCAGTGAAGGGCAGCTCTCCTACGAGCAGTACTTC,CASSEGQLSYEQYF
NA,TRBJ2-5,NA,TRBV2,TGTGCCAGCAGTCAAGAGACCCAGTACTTC,CASSQETQYF
TRBD1,TRBJ2-2,NA,TRBV5-1,TGCGCCAGCAGCAACCGGGACAGCGACCGGGAGCTGTTTTTT,CASSNRDSDRELFF
NA,TRBJ1-4,NA,TRBV29-1,TGCAGCGCCTTAGGTCGTGGCCCGAATAACGAAGAGAAAAGGGAGGAAAAACTGTTTTTT,CSALGRGPNNEEKREEKLFF
NA,TRBJ2-4,few,TRBV25-1,TGTGCCAGCAGTGCCAACGGGAAAAACATTCAGTACTTC,CASSANGKNIQYF
NA,TRBJ2-3,once,TRBV29-1,TGCAGCGTTGCCCTGATGGCAGATACGCAGTATTTT,CSVALMADTQYF
NA,TRBJ1-2,NA,TRBV7-2,TGTGCCAGCAGCCGTGGACAGCTCTATGGCTACACCTTC,CASSRGQLYGYTF
NA,TRBJ2-1,few,TRBV29-1,TGCAGCGGGGGGTCCTACAATGAGCAGTTCTTC,CSGGSYNEQFF
TRBD2,TRBJ2-5,NA,TRBV6-5,TGTGCCAGCAGGATCGGACTAGCGGGAGAAGAGACCCAGTACTTC,CASRIGLAGEETQYF
NA,TRBJ2-5,NA,TRBV2,TGTGCCAGCAGTGAAGGGCCTAACAAGGAGACCCAGTACTTC,CASSEGPNKETQYF
TRBD1,TRBJ1-1,NA,TRBV27,TGTGCCAGCAGTTCCTTGGGACAGACATATGAAGCTTTCTTT,CASSSLGQTYEAFF
NA,TRBJ2-1,few,TRBV29-1,TGCAGCGTTGTAACTCAGGGGTACAATGAGCAGTTCTTC,CSVVTQGYNEQFF
NA,TRBJ2-7,NA,TRBV30,TGTGCCTGGAGTCAGAGCTCCTACGAGCAGTACTTC,CAWSQSSYEQYF
NA,TRBJ2-7,NA,TRBV7-2,TGTGCCAGCAGCCCGAACCGGATCTACGAGCAGTACTTC,CASSPNRIYEQYF
NA,TRBJ2-1,NA,TRBV11-3,TGTGCCAGCAGTAGGACAACGCCGGGGGATGAGCAGTTCTTC,CASSRTTPGDEQFF
TRBD2,TRBJ2-1,NA,TRBV29-1,TGCAGCGTTAGACTAGCGGGGTACAATGAGCAGTTCTTC,CSVRLAGYNEQFF
NA,TRBJ2-7,NA,TRBV7-2,TGTGCCAGCAGCTTAGCGGGAGTTTTGTACGAGCAGTACTTC,CASSLAGVLYEQYF
TRBD1,TRBJ1-4,few,TRBV28,TGTGCCAGCAGTTTCTCGGGACAGGGTATTGAAAAACTGTTTTTT,CASSFSGQGIEKLFF
NA,TRBJ2-1,NA,TRBV25-1,TGTGCCAGCAGTATAGGAGGAAGGTACAATGAGCAGTTCTTC,CASSIGGRYNEQFF
NA,TRBJ1-1,NA,TRBV27,TGTGCCAGCAGTTTTGCCAGGGTGGCTGAAGCTTTCTTT,CASSFARVAEAFF
NA,TRBJ2-7,NA,TRBV28,TGTGCCAGCAGTTCCGGACGGAGGCCCTCCGAGCAGTACTTC,CASSSGRRPSEQYF
NA,TRBJ2-2,few,TRBV29-1,TGCAGCGTTGAGGGACATAACACCGGGGAGCTGTTTTTT,CSVEGHNTGELFF
NA,TRBJ1-1,few,TRBV29-1,TGCAGCGTTGAACTGGGGGAGGGCACTGAAGCTTTCTTT,CSVELGEGTEAFF
NA,TRBJ2-7,few,TRBV28,TGTGCCAGCAGCCCAACTTACGAGCAGTACTTC,CASSPTYEQYF
NA,TRBJ2-1,once,TRBV7-2,TGTGCCAGCAGCTACAGCCTTCTCTCCTACAATGAGCAGTTCTTC,CASSYSLLSYNEQFF
NA,TRBJ2-1,few,TRBV29-1,TGCAGCGTCAAGACGGTAATGAACAATGAGCAGTTCTTC,CSVKTVMNNEQFF
TRBD1,TRBJ2-5,NA,TRBV10-3,TGTGCCATCACGTCGGGACAGTTCCAAGAGACCCAGTACTTC,CAITSGQFQETQYF
NA,TRBJ1-1,few,TRBV30,TGTGCCTGGAGTAGGGTACACACTGAAGCTTTCTTT,CAWSRVHTEAFF
NA,TRBJ1-1,NA,TRBV30,TGTGCCTGGAGGGCCGACCCGAACACTGAAGCTTTCTTT,CAWRADPNTEAFF
NA,TRBJ2-1,NA,TRBV29-1,TGCAGCGTTGGCTCGAGGACGGTGGGGTACAATGAGCAGTTCTTC,CSVGSRTVGYNEQFF